What follows are 30 T cell receptor beta chains derived from one specimen sequenced in a study of T cells in localized non-small cell lung cancer. Data came from immunoSEQ multiplex PCR; TCRdb stores just in-frame clones and leaves some out. The sample holds about 43,000 clones, 91% seen once. This specimen was PBMCs, taken before any cancer treatment. These receptors originate from a woman aged 40-69 years with stage II lung adenocarcinoma.

The chain is built from TRBV29-1 and TRBJ1-2; D remains ambiguous. CDR3 length: 11 amino acids. The ends were cut back, 7 bases at V and 3 bases at J, with 9 bases in the middle. Germline assignment: CDR1 SQVTM and CDR2 ANQGSEA. CDR3 sequence (DNA): TGCAGCGCTGGGGAGGACTATGGCTACACCTTC. This encodes CSAGEDYGYTF.

This chain connects TRBV28 to TRBJ2-2; a possible D gene is TRBD2 (6 bases). The germline V and J ends were trimmed by 2 bases and 0 bases, with 7 bases remaining between them. This CDR3 contains 15 residues. The germline CDR1 and CDR2 sequences are MDHEN and SYDVKM. DNA of the CDR3: TGTGCCAGCAGTTTAGGAGGGTCGAACACCGGGGAGCTGTTTTTT. This translates into CASSLGGSNTGELFF.

V usage is TRBV2 and J usage is TRBJ2-7; D is uncertain. V was shortened by 10 bases and J by 0 bases, with 13 bases between the two germline ends. Germline V gene sequence: CDR1 SNHLY, CDR2 FYNNEI. The CDR3 sequence is 13 residues long. CDR3 coding DNA: TGTGCCACAACAAGCAGGAGCTCCTACGAGCAGTACTTC. It encodes CATTSRSSYEQYF.

This clone has just a few counts. This rearrangement joins TRBV7-3 to TRBJ2-1; D is unclear. The CDR3 spans 13 residues. The germline CDR1 and CDR2 sequences are SGHTA and FQGTGA. Between the trimmed V and J ends, which lost 1 base and 6 bases, there was a span of 7 bases. The DNA for the CDR3 is TGTGCCAGCAGCTTAATCGAGCCCAATGAGCAGTTCTTC. Translating it yields CASSLIEPNEQFF.

This clone was observed a single time. V is TRBV5-1 and J is TRBJ1-2, with D perhaps matching TRBD1 (5 bases). The V end was cut by 3 bases, the J end by 5 bases, with 11 bases between. The CDR3 is 13 residues long. Germline V lookup: CDR1 SGHRS, CDR2 YFSETQ. This chain's CDR3 is CASSSTGLYGYTF. The CDR3, as DNA: TGCGCCAGCAGCTCCACGGGGCTATATGGCTACACCTTC.

CDR3: CASRIRQGLPTNQPQHF. The CDR3 nucleotides read TGTGCCAGCAGGATAAGACAGGGTTTGCCTACAAATCAGCCCCAGCATTTT. The V call is TRBV28, the J call TRBJ1-5; TRBD1 aligns across 7 bases. This CDR3 has 17 residues. J was trimmed by 4 bases and V by 6 bases; bases with no gene match: 15. The V gene's germline CDR1 is MDHEN and CDR2 SYDVKM.

This rearrangement joins TRBV19 to TRBJ2-2, with D possibly TRBD1 on 6 matching bases. Germline-derived CDR1 and CDR2 are LNHDA and SQIVND (reference sequence). Trimming took off 5 bases at V and 7 bases at J, with 11 bases between the two ends. The CDR3 totals 13 residues. CDR3 residues: CASSSGGVGELFF. The CDR3 DNA reads as TGTGCCAGTAGTTCTGGGGGCGTCGGGGAGCTGTTTTTT.

This chain links TRBV6-1 with TRBJ2-7; 7 positions agree with TRBD1. CDR3 length: 14 amino acids. With V trimmed by 7 bases and J by 4 bases, 10 bases remained unmatched. Germline loops: CDR1 MNHNS, CDR2 SASEGT. CDR3 coding DNA: TGTGCCAGCATACCCAACAGGGGAACTTACGAGCAGTACTTC. This encodes CASIPNRGTYEQYF.

V is TRBV11-2 and J is TRBJ1-1, with D perhaps matching TRBD1 (5 bases). Per the germline V gene, CDR1 is SGHAT and CDR2 is FQNNGV. V shed 1 base and J shed 7 bases, with 10 bases lying between them. This CDR3 region has 13 residues. The CDR3 spells CASSLGGGSEAFF. CDR3 DNA: TGTGCCAGCAGCTTAGGTGGGGGAAGTGAAGCTTTCTTT.

The chain uses TRBV11-2 and TRBJ2-5, with D possibly called TRBD1 or TRBD2 (5 bases each). CDR3 length: 14 amino acids. Germline V CDR1 and CDR2: SGHAT, FQNNGV. V was clipped by 5 bases and J by 5 bases, with 15 bases between them. For the CDR3, the DNA is TGTGCCAGCAGCCTGCGGCAGGGAGTGGAGACCCAGTACTTC. Its translation: CASSLRQGVETQYF.

The chain is built from TRBV19 and TRBJ1-2; no clear D gene. Germline-derived CDR1 and CDR2 are LNHDA and SQIVND (reference sequence). This CDR3 is 15 amino acids long. With 3 bases removed from V and 4 bases from J, the gap between germline ends came to 15 bases. The CDR3 DNA follows: TGTGCCAGTAGTATGCCTGAGAGGGCGGGCTATGGCTACACCTTC. Its translation is CASSMPERAGYGYTF.

V gene TRBV19 combines with J gene TRBJ1-1, with D hard to call. Between the trimmed V and J ends, which lost 4 bases and 0 bases, there was a span of 3 bases. The length of the CDR3 is 12 residues. The germline CDR1 and CDR2 sequences are LNHDA and SQIVND (reference sequence). The DNA for the CDR3 is TGTGCCAGTAGTAGAGTGAACACTGAAGCTTTCTTT. This translates into CASSRVNTEAFF.

This chain connects TRBV2 to TRBJ2-7, with a tentative D call TRBD2 (7 bases). This CDR3 is 16 amino acids long. Germline assignment: CDR1 SNHLY and CDR2 FYNNEI. Trimming took 2 bases from V and 4 from J, leaving 18 bases between them. This CDR3 is CASSEWAAGADYEQYF. As DNA, the CDR3 is TGTGCCAGCAGTGAATGGGCGGCGGGGGCCGATTACGAGCAGTACTTC.

The chain combines TRBV9 with TRBJ2-7; tentative D call: TRBD1 (6 bases). CDR3 length: 15 amino acids. V dropped 3 bases and J dropped 0 bases, with 13 bases sitting between them. Germline CDR1 is SGDLS and CDR2 is YYNGEE. The CDR3 here is CASSARDTSSYEQYF. For the CDR3, the DNA is TGTGCCAGCAGCGCCAGGGACACGAGCTCCTACGAGCAGTACTTC.

DNA of the CDR3: TGTGCCAGCAGTTCGACTATCCGCAATGAGCAGTTCTTC. Protein: CASSSTIRNEQFF. This rearrangement joins TRBV6-4 to TRBJ2-1; a possible D gene is TRBD2 (5 bases). V lost 5 bases and J 6 bases, leaving 11 bases between the germline ends. This CDR3 spans 13 amino acids. CDR1 is MRHNA, CDR2 SNTAGT, per germline.

V is TRBV18 and J is TRBJ1-2; D call uncertain. CDR3 length: 14 residues. V lost 4 bases to trimming and J lost 2 bases, with 11 bases between them. Looked up from germline, CDR1 is KGHSH and CDR2 is LQKENI. The CDR3 reads CASSREGSNYGYTF. CDR3 DNA: TGTGCCAGCTCACGCGAAGGGTCCAACTATGGCTACACCTTC.

This chain joins TRBV19 and TRBJ1-1; D possibly corresponds to TRBD1 (6 bases). The germline V gene encodes CDR1 LNHDA and CDR2 SQIVND (reference sequence). The CDR3 covers 14 residues. Trimming left V 1 base short and J 6 bases short, with 12 bases between. The CDR3: CASSIGTGGPEAFF. CDR3 DNA: TGTGCCAGTAGTATAGGTACGGGGGGCCCTGAAGCTTTCTTT.

V and J are TRBV11-2 and TRBJ2-1; tentatively, D is TRBD1 (7 bases). V was shortened by 1 base and J by 6 bases, with 13 bases between the two germline ends. The CDR3 totals 15 residues. CDR1 is SGHAT, CDR2 FQNNGV, per germline. The CDR3 region is CASSLAPQGGNEQFF. The CDR3 coding sequence is TGTGCCAGCAGCTTAGCCCCCCAGGGGGGCAATGAGCAGTTCTTC.

The chain couples TRBV29-1 to TRBJ2-7; D remains ambiguous. Germline V gene lookup returns CDR1 SQVTM and CDR2 ANQGSEA. The V gene lost 2 bases and the J gene lost 2 bases, with 4 bases spanning the gap. This CDR3 has 11 residues. CDR3 region: CSVEQAYEQYF. The CDR3 DNA sequence: TGCAGCGTTGAACAGGCCTACGAGCAGTACTTC.

V and J are TRBV28 and TRBJ1-5; D perhaps matches TRBD1 (6 bases). CDR3 length: 17 residues. From germline, CDR1 is MDHEN and CDR2 SYDVKM. The V end was cut by 4 bases, the J end by 4 bases, with 20 bases between. The chain's CDR3 is CASSSPGQLFSNQPQHF. In DNA, the CDR3 is TGTGCCAGCAGTTCCCCCGGACAGTTATTTTCTAATCAGCCCCAGCATTTT.

This sequence joins TRBV7-9 and TRBJ2-3; TRBD1 or TRBD2 may be the D gene (5 bases each). The CDR3 runs to 15 residues. V was cut by 0 bases and J by 3 bases, with 10 bases left in between. Per germline, CDR1 SEHNR and CDR2 FQNEAQ (reference sequence). The CDR3 region is CASSLAGLATDTQYF. Written as DNA, the CDR3 is TGTGCCAGCAGCTTAGCGGGGCTAGCTACAGATACGCAGTATTTT.

The V gene is TRBV10-2, the J gene TRBJ2-7; no definite D call. CDR1 is WSHSY, CDR2 SAAADI, per germline. This CDR3 has 13 amino acids. Trimming shortened V by 3 bases and J by 5 bases, and 11 bases separated the two germline ends. CDR3 sequence reads: CASSDASPDEQYF. CDR3 in DNA: TGCGCCAGCAGTGATGCGTCGCCGGACGAGCAGTACTTC.

The chain uses TRBV18 and TRBJ1-5; no firm D call. V lost 3 bases to trimming and J lost 4 bases, with 10 bases between them. CDR1 KGHSH and CDR2 LQKENI come from the germline V gene. This CDR3 is 14 amino acids long. The CDR3 is CASSPGFGNQPQHF. The CDR3 DNA reads as TGTGCCAGCTCACCGGGATTTGGAAATCAGCCCCAGCATTTT.

This chain links TRBV7-2 with TRBJ1-3, with D perhaps matching TRBD1 (6 bases). The CDR3 extends over 16 amino acids. Trimming removed 9 bases from V and 0 bases from J, with 18 bases in between. Germline assignment: CDR1 SGHTA and CDR2 FQGNSA. For the CDR3, the DNA is TGTGCCAGTAAAAAAGGGGGACATACCTCTGGAAACACCATATATTTT. Translation gives CASKKGGHTSGNTIYF.

The chain recombines TRBV9 with TRBJ2-1; D not resolved. Germline loops: CDR1 SGDLS, CDR2 YYNGEE. V lost 4 bases and J lost 6, with 20 bases in between. There are 16 residues in the CDR3. The CDR3 protein is CASSKLSHTVGNEQFF. The CDR3 nucleotides are TGTGCCAGCAGCAAACTGAGCCATACCGTTGGCAATGAGCAGTTCTTC. Variable domain in full (rest from reference TRBV9 and TRBJ2-1): DSGVTQTPKHLITATGQRVTLRCSPRSGDLSVYWYQQSLDQGLQFLIQYYNGEERAKGNILERFSAQQFPDLHSELNLSSLELGDSALYFCASSKLSHTVGNEQFFGPGTRLTVL.

This chain connects TRBV19 to TRBJ1-5; the D gene is possibly TRBD1 (6 bases). This CDR3 spans 14 amino acids. Trimming shortened V by 2 bases and J by 5 bases, and 10 bases separated the two germline ends. The germline CDR1 and CDR2 sequences are LNHDA and SQIVND (reference sequence). DNA of the CDR3: TGTGCCAGTAGTATAAACAGGGCGGATCAGCCCCAGCATTTT. This gives the protein CASSINRADQPQHF.

The chain links TRBV7-2 to TRBJ1-2; a possible D gene is TRBD1 (5 bases). V was trimmed by 2 bases and J by 0 bases, leaving 13 bases between them. The CDR3 sequence is 16 residues long. The germline gives CDR1 SGHTA, CDR2 FQGNSA. This CDR3 reads CASSLLGAQANYGYTF. Here the CDR3 DNA reads TGTGCCAGCAGCTTACTCGGGGCACAAGCTAACTATGGCTACACCTTC.

The chain employs TRBV28 and TRBJ2-1; D is tentatively TRBD1 or TRBD2 (6 bases each). Between the trimmed V and J ends, which lost 11 bases and 0 bases, there was a span of 17 bases. From germline, CDR1 is MDHEN and CDR2 SYDVKM. The CDR3 spans 15 residues. The CDR3 DNA reads TGTGCCGGGGGCGGGGTGGCTAACTCCTACAATGAGCAGTTCTTC. It encodes CAGGGVANSYNEQFF.

The V gene is TRBV5-4, the J gene TRBJ2-7, with a possible D match to TRBD1 (6 bases). The CDR3 has 15 residues. The V gene's germline CDR1 is SGHNT and CDR2 YYREEE (reference sequence). Trimming removed 0 bases from V and 0 bases from J, with 10 bases in between. CDR3 sequence (DNA): TGTGCCAGCAGCTTGGACAGGGCGCCCTCCTACGAGCAGTACTTC. Its translation is CASSLDRAPSYEQYF.

The chain joins TRBV2 to TRBJ2-5; possible D gene TRBD1, 5 bases. Trimming shortened V by 6 bases and J by 1 base, and 12 bases separated the two germline ends. The germline gives CDR1 SNHLY, CDR2 FYNNEI. The CDR3 is 14 residues long. As DNA, the CDR3 is TGTGCCAGCAGACAGACAGAGACCCAAGAGACCCAGTACTTC. Translated, it gives CASRQTETQETQYF.